This note documents a single TCR beta chain sequence. Its antigen is unknown. The data are from a study of CD8 T cells in Susac syndrome. Whole-study findings and limits: The study admitted that it had a relatively small number of individuals in its TCR sequencing and HLA analysis.

From blood CD8+ and CD4+ T cells, the TCR beta chain was sequenced. The CD8+ and CD4+ T cells were negatively isolated, with the TEMRA cells enriched by FACS. Losses at the gene ends were 3 bases for V and 3 bases for J; bases not matched to a gene: 7. Germline V gene lookup returns CDR1 MNHEY and CDR2 SMNVEV (reference sequence). The CDR3 runs 15 residues. Reverse transcription of roughly 0.45 to 1 ug RNA was performed with random hexamers. TCRdb analysed the immunoSEQ multiplex PCR reads with MiXCR anew, one entry per CDR3 protein. This sample has about 150,000 distinct CDR3 sequences, with 95% found just once.

The TCR originated in a human donor with multiple sclerosis. The sample comprised CD8+ T cells from PBMCs. This rearrangement joins TRBV27 to TRBJ1-1; 7 bases are a match to TRBD1. The CDR3 bases are TGTGCCAGCAGTTTCCAGGGGGGAGCCGACACTGAAGCTTTCTTT. Translated: CASSFQGGADTEAFF.